This is a list of T cell receptor beta chains from one sample in a study of cytomegalovirus exposure and HLA in healthy donors. TCRdb keeps only in-frame clones here, not all; method: immunoSEQ multiplex PCR. The ten top clones account for roughly 1.7%, within a sample of around 71,000 clones. The sample comprised PBMCs. These receptors all come from a woman in her 30s in good health and CMV-seronegative. The CDR3 runs from the conserved cysteine through the conserved F or W. Fields, in order: J gene, D gene, V gene, CDR3 protein, CDR3 DNA. A D gene is named only where the DNA matches it firmly.

j_call: TRBJ2-2
d_call: TRBD2
v_call: TRBV5-4
cdr3_aa: CASSSGLAGPGELFF
cdr3_nt: TGTGCCAGCAGCTCAGGACTAGCTGGGCCCGGGGAGCTGTTTTTT

j_call: TRBJ2-7
d_call: -
v_call: TRBV29-1
cdr3_aa: CSVEGRSYEQYF
cdr3_nt: TGCAGCGTTGAGGGGAGATCCTACGAGCAGTACTTC

j_call: TRBJ1-4
d_call: -
v_call: TRBV7-6
cdr3_aa: CASSLAGQTNEKLFF
cdr3_nt: TGTGCCAGCAGCTTAGCCGGACAGACTAATGAAAAACTGTTTTTT

j_call: TRBJ2-1
d_call: TRBD2
v_call: TRBV28
cdr3_aa: CASSRGGSYNEQFF
cdr3_nt: TGTGCCAGCAGTCGGGGGGGCTCCTACAATGAGCAGTTCTTC

j_call: TRBJ1-2
d_call: -
v_call: TRBV10-3
cdr3_aa: CAIYGSGIAYGYTF
cdr3_nt: TGTGCCATTTATGGTTCGGGGATTGCCTATGGCTACACCTTC

j_call: TRBJ2-5
d_call: TRBD2
v_call: TRBV4-3
cdr3_aa: CASSQDPSGGAETQYF
cdr3_nt: TGCGCCAGCAGCCAAGATCCCAGCGGGGGGGCAGAGACCCAGTACTTC

j_call: TRBJ2-5
d_call: TRBD2
v_call: TRBV5-1
cdr3_aa: CASSLGSSGRIGAETQYF
cdr3_nt: TGCGCCAGCAGCTTGGGTTCTAGCGGGAGGATCGGTGCGGAGACCCAGTACTTC

j_call: TRBJ1-4
d_call: TRBD1
v_call: TRBV7-7
cdr3_aa: CASSLGTGPNEKLFF
cdr3_nt: TGTGCTAGCAGCTTAGGGACAGGGCCTAATGAAAAACTGTTTTTT

j_call: TRBJ1-5
d_call: -
v_call: TRBV6-1
cdr3_aa: CASSGGMGSGQPQHF
cdr3_nt: TGTGCCAGCAGTGGTGGTATGGGGAGCGGTCAGCCCCAGCATTTT

j_call: TRBJ2-1
d_call: -
v_call: TRBV6-5
cdr3_aa: CASSSGLATDNEQFF
cdr3_nt: TGTGCCAGCAGCTCCGGCCTAGCGACTGACAATGAGCAGTTCTTC

j_call: TRBJ2-5
d_call: TRBD2
v_call: TRBV29-1
cdr3_aa: CSVDTSGGHQETQYF
cdr3_nt: TGCAGCGTTGACACTAGCGGGGGACACCAAGAGACCCAGTACTTC

j_call: TRBJ2-7
d_call: -
v_call: TRBV4-3
cdr3_aa: CASSQDARDDYEQYF
cdr3_nt: TGCGCCAGCAGCCAAGATGCCAGGGATGACTACGAGCAGTACTTC